This section outlines one TCR beta chain sequence together with its context. This clonotype has just a few counts. What antigen it recognizes has not been identified. Within one base of it there is no much larger clone, and no base qualities were kept. PBMCs were isolated by Ficoll-Paque density gradient centrifugation. The instrument given in TCRdb is Illumina NovaSeq 6000. Using 5'RACE with constant-segment primers, TCRalpha and TCRbeta cDNA libraries were constructed, with sample barcodes and unique molecular identifiers added in the process. Trizol reagent was used to extract RNA from every sample. Libraries were amplified in two PCR steps, with a second sample barcode and Illumina TruSeq adapters added in the second step. The libraries were sequenced on an Illumina NovaSeq using 2 x 150 bp paired-end reads. Per the source publication's procedure: Demultiplexing of reads and collapsing into UMI-guided consensus sequences were performed with migec v1.2.7. Using mixcr v2.1.11, UMI consensuses were aligned to TRA and TRB V and J templates and then assembled into clonotypes. A clonotype was counted as expanded or contracted only when both edgeR and NoisET called the clonotype significant, with the noise models trained on biological replicates. For edgeR calls, the thresholds were a false discovery rate-adjusted p below 0.01 and a log2 fold-change of 1. As an exploratory analysis of dynamics, PCA with hierarchical clustering was applied to max-normalized trajectories of the 1000 most abundant clonotypes. The CD4 or CD8 phenotype of responding clones was assigned using the separately sequenced CD4+ and CD8+ repertoires. In TCRdb, the public reads were trimmed at Q25 with fastp and aligned with MiXCR, with productive beta chains retained. Rows are combined by CDR3 protein, so each entry shows the most common genes and DNA. TCRdb's processing, not the study's, gives the V and J calls here. A total of about 400,000 distinct CDR3 sequences appear in this sample, about a quarter of them only once. Of the sample, about 12% is held by the ten largest clones.

This sample was included in a study of T-cell memory formation after mild COVID-19 (dated by TCRdb to about 2021). Notes on the research overall: TCR sequence clusters from the two donors were found to be largely donor specific. In two donors, T-cell clones that expanded and contracted after mild COVID-19 were followed by sequencing TCRalpha and TCRbeta repertoires longitudinally. The cohort comprised two young, previously healthy adult volunteers, one female and one male.

The germline V gene (reference sequence) supplies CDR1 SEHNR and CDR2 FQNEAQ. The CDR3 has 17 amino acids, counting the end cysteine and phenylalanine. Of all the DNA, just the CDR3 is kept, 51 bases in frame from base 1. V gives up 2 bases and J gives up 0 bases, and the segment between their germline ends measures 14 bases. Overall study results and their limits: From day 15 to 85, contracting clones showed balanced CD4/CD8 phenotypes, whereas a second wave of clones that expanded from day 15 to 37 leaned towards CD4+. Some responding clones were found in pre-infection memory, which suggests that pre-existing cross-reactive memory T cells took part in the SARS-CoV-2 response. SARS-CoV-2 specificity was not confirmed for the second-wave clones peaking on day 37. Only a couple of mild cases were covered by the study, and larger cohorts that include severe cases with pre-infection samples were considered necessary. Contracting CD4+ clones turned up mainly in the CM and EM memory subsets, whereas EMRA was where CD8+ clones were enriched.

The source is an adult woman who had mild COVID-19 (a few samples of this study predate the infection). The sample titles of this study are shuffled in the database, so cell type and time point are left out; the donor was told from shared clones. The chain employs TRBV7-9 and TRBJ2-4; the best D guess is TRBD2, with 6 bases matching. Source material: PBMCs or a T cell subset sorted from them (not recorded which). The DNA sequence follows: TGTGCCAGCAGCTTAAGTGCGGGGCTCATAGCCAAAAACATTCAGTACTTC. Its protein product is CASSLSAGLIAKNIQYF. Joined to the reference TRBV7-9 and TRBJ2-4 proteins, this CDR3 gives the full variable domain: DTGVSQNPRHKITKRGQNVTFRCDPISEHNRLYWYRQTLGQGPEFLTYFQNEAQLEKSRLLSDRFSAERPKGSFSTLEIQRTEQGDSAMYLCASSLSAGLIAKNIQYFGAGTRLSVL.